This record looks at one T cell receptor beta chain sequence and its context. HIV-negative, healthy adults without recent acute infections or vaccinations were the donors. Sequencing of unsorted PBMC DNA was carried out using ten immunoSEQ deep assay plates. Method: immunoSEQ multiplex PCR; TCRdb's copy keeps in-frame clones and lacks some. The sample yields about 530,000 clones, 75% to 80% seen once. This sample stems from a study of shared clonotypes between healthy human individuals. From germline, CDR1 is GTSNPN and CDR2 SVGIG (reference sequence). V lost 5 bases to trimming and J lost 0 bases, with 8 bases between them. This CDR3 spans 12 amino acids.

The rearrangement uses TRBV30 and TRBJ2-7; D unclear. This TCR was recovered from a woman between 40 and 55 years old in good health. Some clones in this sample may be carry-over from other donors' samples. The sample taken for sequencing was PBMCs. CDR3: CAWAASSYEQYF. In DNA form, the CDR3 reads TGTGCCTGGGCGGCAAGCTCCTACGAGCAGTACTTC.